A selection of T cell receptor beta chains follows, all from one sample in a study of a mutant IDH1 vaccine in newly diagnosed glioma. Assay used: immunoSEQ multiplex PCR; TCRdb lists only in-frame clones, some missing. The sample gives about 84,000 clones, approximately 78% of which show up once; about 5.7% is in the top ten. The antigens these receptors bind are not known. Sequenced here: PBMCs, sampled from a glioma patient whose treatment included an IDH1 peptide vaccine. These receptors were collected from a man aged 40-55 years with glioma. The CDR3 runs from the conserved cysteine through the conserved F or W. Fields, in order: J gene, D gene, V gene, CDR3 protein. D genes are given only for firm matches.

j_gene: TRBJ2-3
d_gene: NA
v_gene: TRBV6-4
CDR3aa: CAGGDGTDTQYF

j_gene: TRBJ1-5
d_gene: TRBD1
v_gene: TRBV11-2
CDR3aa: CASSTGNQPQHF

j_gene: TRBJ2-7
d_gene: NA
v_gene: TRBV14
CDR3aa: CASSLEGGAGGDEQYF

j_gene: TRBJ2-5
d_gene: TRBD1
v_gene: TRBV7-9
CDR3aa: CASSGTGQETQYF

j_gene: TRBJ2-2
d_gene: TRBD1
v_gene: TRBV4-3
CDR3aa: CASSRDRVGTGELFF

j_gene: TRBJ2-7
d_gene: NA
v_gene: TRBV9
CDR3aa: CASSVAGGARDEQYF

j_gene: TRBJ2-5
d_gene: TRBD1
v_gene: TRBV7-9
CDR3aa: CASSPRQGQETQYF

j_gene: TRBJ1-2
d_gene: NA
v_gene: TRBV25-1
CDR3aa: CASSGGPGGYTF

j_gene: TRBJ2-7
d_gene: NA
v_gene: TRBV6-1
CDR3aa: CASSEKPGPREQYF

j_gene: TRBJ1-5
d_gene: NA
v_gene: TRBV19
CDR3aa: CASRPHRTSNQPQHF

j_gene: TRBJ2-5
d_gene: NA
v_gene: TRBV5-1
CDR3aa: CASSFSRETQYF

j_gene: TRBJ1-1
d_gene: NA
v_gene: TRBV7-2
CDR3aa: CASSLVGLTEAFF

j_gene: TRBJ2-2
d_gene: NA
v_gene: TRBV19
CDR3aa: CASSPWDNSDTGELFF

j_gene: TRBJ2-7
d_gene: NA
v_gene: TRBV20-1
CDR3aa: CSASTGRQYF

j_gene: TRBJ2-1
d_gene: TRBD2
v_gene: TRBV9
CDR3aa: CASAEREGPHNEQFF

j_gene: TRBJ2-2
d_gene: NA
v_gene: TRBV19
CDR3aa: CASSMRRFRAGELFF

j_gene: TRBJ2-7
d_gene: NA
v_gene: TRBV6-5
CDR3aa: CASSYRYEQYF

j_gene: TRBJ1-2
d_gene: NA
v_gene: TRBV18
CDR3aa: CASSPTGEDGYTF

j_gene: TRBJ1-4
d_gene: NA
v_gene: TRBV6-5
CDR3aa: CASTRKPGVVEKLFF

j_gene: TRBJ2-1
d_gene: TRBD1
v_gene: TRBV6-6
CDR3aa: CASSYEAGGYNEQFF

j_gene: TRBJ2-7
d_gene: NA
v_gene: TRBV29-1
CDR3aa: CSVVGGRAHEQYF

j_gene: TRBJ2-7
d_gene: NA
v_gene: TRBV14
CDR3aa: CASRRGGALEQYF

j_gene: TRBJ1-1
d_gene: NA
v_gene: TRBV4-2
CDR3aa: CASRLLTGVNTEAFF

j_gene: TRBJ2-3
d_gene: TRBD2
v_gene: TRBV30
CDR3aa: CAWSPTLAGGSDTQYF